These T cell receptor beta chains were read from a single sample in a study of glioma-infiltrating T cells. A single record per CDR3 protein comes from TCRdb applying MiXCR to the multiplex PCR reads. The sample includes 300,000 to 450,000 distinct CDR3 sequences, 41% seen only once; the top ten take around 12%. The sample taken for sequencing was glioma tissue, nonneoplastic brain tissue, or PBMCs (not recorded which). These receptor sequences come from a human donor with low-grade glioma or glioblastoma, undergoing nonglioma brain surgery, or in good health (not recorded which). Both conserved end residues are part of each CDR3. Fields, in order: D gene, V gene, clone size, J gene, CDR3 DNA, CDR3 protein. A D gene is named only where the DNA matches it firmly. Size is stated for part of the rows, as once, few or many counts, or as a class when the clone is expanded.

D gene: .; V gene: TRBV20-1; clone size: .; J gene: TRBJ2-1; CDR3 DNA: TGCAGTGCTCCCCGCCTCGACCTCTCCTACAATGAGCAGTTCTTC; CDR3 protein: CSAPRLDLSYNEQFF
D gene: .; V gene: TRBV6-2/TRBV6-3; clone size: many; J gene: TRBJ1-5; CDR3 DNA: TGTGCCAGCAGTTACAGGGGCAATCAGCCCCAGCATTTT; CDR3 protein: CASSYRGNQPQHF
D gene: TRBD2; V gene: TRBV20-1; clone size: few; J gene: TRBJ2-7; CDR3 DNA: TGCAGTGCTAGAGGGACTAGCGGGATTTTCTCCTACGAGCAGTACTTC; CDR3 protein: CSARGTSGIFSYEQYF
D gene: TRBD2; V gene: TRBV24-1; clone size: few; J gene: TRBJ2-7; CDR3 DNA: TGTGCCACCAGTGATTCAGGGACTACCACCTACGAGCAGTACTTC; CDR3 protein: CATSDSGTTTYEQYF
D gene: .; V gene: TRBV4-3; clone size: .; J gene: TRBJ2-3; CDR3 DNA: TGCGCCAGCAGCCGAAAGCAGGGAGGCACAGATACGCAGTATTTT; CDR3 protein: CASSRKQGGTDTQYF
D gene: .; V gene: TRBV12-3/TRBV12-4; clone size: .; J gene: TRBJ1-5; CDR3 DNA: TGTGCCAGCAGTCCAGATTCTAGGAGTCAGCCCCAGCATTTT; CDR3 protein: CASSPDSRSQPQHF
D gene: TRBD1; V gene: TRBV15; clone size: .; J gene: TRBJ2-7; CDR3 DNA: TGTGCCACCAGCAGGGCCATGGGGTTCCCGGGACAGGGAGAAATTCACGAGCAGTACTTC; CDR3 protein: CATSRAMGFPGQGEIHEQYF
D gene: .; V gene: TRBV4-1; clone size: .; J gene: TRBJ1-3; CDR3 DNA: TGCGCCAGCAGCCAAGATCCACATTCTGGAAACACCATATATTTT; CDR3 protein: CASSQDPHSGNTIYF
D gene: TRBD1; V gene: TRBV13; clone size: .; J gene: TRBJ1-3; CDR3 DNA: TGTGCCAGCAAGGGACAGCACTCTGGAAACACCATATATTTT; CDR3 protein: CASKGQHSGNTIYF
D gene: .; V gene: TRBV15; clone size: many; J gene: TRBJ2-1; CDR3 DNA: TGTGCCACCACCCCCTCCGGGACACCATACAATGAGCAGTTCTTC; CDR3 protein: CATTPSGTPYNEQFF
D gene: .; V gene: TRBV11-2; clone size: .; J gene: TRBJ1-1; CDR3 DNA: TGTGCCAGCAGCTTAACCGGGGGTGGAACTGAAGATTTCTTT; CDR3 protein: CASSLTGGGTEDFF
D gene: TRBD2; V gene: TRBV6-2/TRBV6-3; clone size: many; J gene: TRBJ2-1; CDR3 DNA: TGTGCCAGCAGTTACTTCCTAAACCCTAGCGGGCAGCGGAATGAGCAGTTCTTC; CDR3 protein: CASSYFLNPSGQRNEQFF
D gene: .; V gene: TRBV7-3; clone size: few; J gene: TRBJ2-1; CDR3 DNA: TGTGCCAGCAGCTTTTCTGGGGCCGATGAGCAGTTCTTC; CDR3 protein: CASSFSGADEQFF
D gene: .; V gene: TRBV20-1; clone size: many; J gene: TRBJ2-7; CDR3 DNA: TGCAGTGCTAGAGAGGGAGGTGTAGGCTCCTACGAGCAGTACTTC; CDR3 protein: CSAREGGVGSYEQYF
D gene: .; V gene: TRBV3-1; clone size: few; J gene: TRBJ2-1; CDR3 DNA: TGTGCCAGCAGTTTTAACTACAATGAGCAGTTCTTC; CDR3 protein: CASSFNYNEQFF